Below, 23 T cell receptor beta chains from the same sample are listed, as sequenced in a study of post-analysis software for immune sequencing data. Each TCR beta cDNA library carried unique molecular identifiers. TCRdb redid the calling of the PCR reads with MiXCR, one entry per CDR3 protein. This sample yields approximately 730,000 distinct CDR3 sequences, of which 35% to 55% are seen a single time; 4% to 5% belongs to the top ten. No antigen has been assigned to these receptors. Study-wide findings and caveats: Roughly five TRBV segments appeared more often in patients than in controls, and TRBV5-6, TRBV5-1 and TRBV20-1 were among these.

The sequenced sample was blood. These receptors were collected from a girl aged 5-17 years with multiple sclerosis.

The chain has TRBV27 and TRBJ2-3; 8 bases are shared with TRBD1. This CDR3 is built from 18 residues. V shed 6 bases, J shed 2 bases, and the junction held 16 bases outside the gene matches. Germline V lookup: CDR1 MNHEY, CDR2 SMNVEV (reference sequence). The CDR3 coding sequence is TGTGCCAGCAGCCCGACCGCCACAGGGGGATATGACACAGATACGCAGTATTTT. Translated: CASSPTATGGYDTDTQYF.

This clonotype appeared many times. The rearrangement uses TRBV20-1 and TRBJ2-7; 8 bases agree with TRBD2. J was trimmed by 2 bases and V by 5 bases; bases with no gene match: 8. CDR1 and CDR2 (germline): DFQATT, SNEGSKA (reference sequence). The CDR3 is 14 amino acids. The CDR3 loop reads CSAESGSSAYEQYF. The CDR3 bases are TGCAGTGCTGAGAGCGGGAGTAGTGCCTACGAGCAGTACTTC.

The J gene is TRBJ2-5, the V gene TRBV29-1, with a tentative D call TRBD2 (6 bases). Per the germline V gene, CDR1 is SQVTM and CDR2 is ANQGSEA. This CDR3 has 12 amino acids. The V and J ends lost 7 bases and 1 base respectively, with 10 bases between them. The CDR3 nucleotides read TGCAGCGCCTGGGACTTCCAAGAGACCCAGTACTTC. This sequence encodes CSAWDFQETQYF. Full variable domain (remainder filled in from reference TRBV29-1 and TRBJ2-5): SAVISQKPSRDICQRGTSLTIQCQVDSQVTMMFWYRQQPGQSLTLIATANQGSEATYESGFVIDKFPISRPNLTFSTLTVSNMSPEDSSIYLCSAWDFQETQYFGPGTRLLVL.

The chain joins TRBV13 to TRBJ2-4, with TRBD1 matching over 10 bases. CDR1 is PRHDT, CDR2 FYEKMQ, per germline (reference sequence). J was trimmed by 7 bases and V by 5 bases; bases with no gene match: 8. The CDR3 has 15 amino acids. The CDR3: CASSIRDRGRNIQYF. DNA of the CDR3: TGTGCCAGCAGCATCCGGGACAGGGGCCGTAACATTCAGTACTTC.

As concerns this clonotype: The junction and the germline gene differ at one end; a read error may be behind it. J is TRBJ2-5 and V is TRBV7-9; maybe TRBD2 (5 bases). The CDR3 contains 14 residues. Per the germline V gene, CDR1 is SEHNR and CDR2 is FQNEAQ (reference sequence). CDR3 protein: CASSLGNLAYEQNF. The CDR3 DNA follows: TGTGCCAGCAGCTTAGGGAACCTAGCCTATGAGCAGAACTTC.

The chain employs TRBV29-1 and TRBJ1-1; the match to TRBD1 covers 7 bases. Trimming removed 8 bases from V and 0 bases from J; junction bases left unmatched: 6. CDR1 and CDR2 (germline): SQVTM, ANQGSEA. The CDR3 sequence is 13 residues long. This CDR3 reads CSFSTGLNTEAFF. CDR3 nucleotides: TGCAGCTTTTCGACAGGGTTGAACACTGAAGCTTTCTTT.

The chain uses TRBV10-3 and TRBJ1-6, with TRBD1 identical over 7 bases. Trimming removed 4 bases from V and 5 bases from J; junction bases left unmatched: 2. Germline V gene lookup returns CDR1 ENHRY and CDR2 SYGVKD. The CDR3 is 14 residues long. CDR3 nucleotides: TGTGCCATCAGTGTGGGACAGAATAATTCACCCCTCCACTTT. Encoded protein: CAISVGQNNSPLHF.

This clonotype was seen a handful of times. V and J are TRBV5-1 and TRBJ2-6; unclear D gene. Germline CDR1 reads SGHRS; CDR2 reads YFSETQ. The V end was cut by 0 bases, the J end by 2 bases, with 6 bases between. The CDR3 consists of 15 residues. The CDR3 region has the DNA TGCGCCAGCAGCTTGGTTGGGGCTGGGGCCAACGTCCTGACTTTC. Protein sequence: CASSLVGAGANVLTF.

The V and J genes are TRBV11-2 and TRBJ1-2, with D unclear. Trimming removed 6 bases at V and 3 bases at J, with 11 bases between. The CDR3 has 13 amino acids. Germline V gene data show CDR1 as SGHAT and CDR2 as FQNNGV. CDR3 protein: CASRPPDHYGYTF. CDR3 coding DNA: TGTGCCAGCAGGCCCCCGGATCACTATGGCTACACCTTC.

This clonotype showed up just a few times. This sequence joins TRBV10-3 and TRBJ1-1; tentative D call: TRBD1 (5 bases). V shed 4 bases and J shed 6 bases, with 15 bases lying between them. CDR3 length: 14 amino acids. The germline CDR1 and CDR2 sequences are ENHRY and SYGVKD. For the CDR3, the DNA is TGTGCCATCAGTGGTTCAGGGTCCGTAGCTGAAGCTTTCTTT. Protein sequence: CAISGSGSVAEAFF.

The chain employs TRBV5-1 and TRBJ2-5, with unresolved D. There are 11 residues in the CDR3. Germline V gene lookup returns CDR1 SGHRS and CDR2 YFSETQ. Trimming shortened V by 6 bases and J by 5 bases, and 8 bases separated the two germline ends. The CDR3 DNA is TGCGCCAGCAAGCAGAGGGAGACCCAGTACTTC. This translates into CASKQRETQYF.

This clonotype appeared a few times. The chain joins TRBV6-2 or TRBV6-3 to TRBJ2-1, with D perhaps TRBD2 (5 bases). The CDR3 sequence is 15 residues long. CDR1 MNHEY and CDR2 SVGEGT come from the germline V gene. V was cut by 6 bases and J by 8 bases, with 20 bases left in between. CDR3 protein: CASSGLSGPWDEQFF. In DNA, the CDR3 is TGTGCCAGCAGCGGATTAAGCGGCCCCTGGGATGAGCAGTTCTTC.

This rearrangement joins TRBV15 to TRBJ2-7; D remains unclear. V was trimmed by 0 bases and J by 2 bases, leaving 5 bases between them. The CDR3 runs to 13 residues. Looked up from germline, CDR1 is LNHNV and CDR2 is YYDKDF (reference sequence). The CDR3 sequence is CATSRDLAYEQYF. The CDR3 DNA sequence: TGTGCCACCAGCAGAGATCTCGCCTACGAGCAGTACTTC.

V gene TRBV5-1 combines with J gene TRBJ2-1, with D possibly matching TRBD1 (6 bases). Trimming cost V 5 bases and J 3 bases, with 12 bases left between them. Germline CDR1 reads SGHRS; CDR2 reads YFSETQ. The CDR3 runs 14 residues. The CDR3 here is CASSFGTIYNEQFF. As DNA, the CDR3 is TGCGCCAGCAGTTTTGGGACAATCTACAATGAGCAGTTCTTC.

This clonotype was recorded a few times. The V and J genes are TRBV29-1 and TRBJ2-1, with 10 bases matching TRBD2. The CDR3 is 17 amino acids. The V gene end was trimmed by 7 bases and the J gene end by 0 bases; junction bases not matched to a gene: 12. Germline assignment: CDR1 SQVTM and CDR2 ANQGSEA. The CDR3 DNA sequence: TGCAGCGCAGGGACTAGCGTCCACCCTAGCTCCTACAATGAGCAGTTCTTC. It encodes CSAGTSVHPSSYNEQFF.

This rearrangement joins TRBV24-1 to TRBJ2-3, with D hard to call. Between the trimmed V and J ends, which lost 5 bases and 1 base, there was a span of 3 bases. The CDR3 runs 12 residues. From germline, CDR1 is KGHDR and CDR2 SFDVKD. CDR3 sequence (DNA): TGTGCCACCAGTGGTGGCACAGATACGCAGTATTTT. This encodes CATSGGTDTQYF.

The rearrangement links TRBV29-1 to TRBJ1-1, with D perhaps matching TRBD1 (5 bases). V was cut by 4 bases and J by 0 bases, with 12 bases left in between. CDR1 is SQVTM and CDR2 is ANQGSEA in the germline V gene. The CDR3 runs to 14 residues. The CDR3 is CSVGCGGLNTEAFF. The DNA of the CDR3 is TGCAGCGTTGGATGTGGGGGACTGAACACTGAAGCTTTCTTT. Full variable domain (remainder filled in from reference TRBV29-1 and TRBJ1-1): SAVISQKPSRDICQRGTSLTIQCQVDSQVTMMFWYRQQPGQSLTLIATANQGSEATYESGFVIDKFPISRPNLTFSTLTVSNMSPEDSSIYLCSVGCGGLNTEAFFGQGTRLTVV.

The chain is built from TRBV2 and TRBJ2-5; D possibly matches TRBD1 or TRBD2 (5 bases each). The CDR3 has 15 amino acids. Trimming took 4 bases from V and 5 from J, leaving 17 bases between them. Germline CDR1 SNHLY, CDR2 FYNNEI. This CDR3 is CASSGTGGEIETQYF. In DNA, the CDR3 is TGTGCCAGCAGTGGTACAGGAGGCGAAATCGAGACCCAGTACTTC.

CDR3 sequence reads: CASSLAPEGPHEQYF. The CDR3, as DNA: TGTGCCAGCAGCTTAGCCCCGGAAGGCCCCCACGAGCAGTACTTC. The V and J genes are TRBV7-2 and TRBJ2-7; D not resolved. CDR3 length equals 15 residues. Looked up from germline, CDR1 is SGHTA and CDR2 is FQGNSA. V dropped 0 bases and J dropped 5 bases, with 14 bases sitting between them.

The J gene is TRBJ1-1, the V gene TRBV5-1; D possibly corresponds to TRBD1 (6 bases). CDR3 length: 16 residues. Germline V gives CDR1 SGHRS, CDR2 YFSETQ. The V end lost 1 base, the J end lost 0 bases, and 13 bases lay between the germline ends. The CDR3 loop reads CASSLQQGSLNTEAFF. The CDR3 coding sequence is TGCGCCAGCAGCTTGCAACAGGGTAGTCTGAACACTGAAGCTTTCTTT.

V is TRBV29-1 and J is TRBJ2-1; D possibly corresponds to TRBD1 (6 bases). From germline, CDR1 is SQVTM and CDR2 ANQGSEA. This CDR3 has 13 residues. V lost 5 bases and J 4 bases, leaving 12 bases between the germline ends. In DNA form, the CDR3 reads TGCAGCGTTATAAGGACAGAATACAATGAGCAGTTCTTC. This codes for CSVIRTEYNEQFF.

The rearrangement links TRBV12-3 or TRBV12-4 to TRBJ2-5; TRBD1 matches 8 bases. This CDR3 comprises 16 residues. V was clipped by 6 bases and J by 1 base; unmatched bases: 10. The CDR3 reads CASRQTGGLGQETQYF. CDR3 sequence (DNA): TGTGCCAGCAGACAAACAGGGGGGTTAGGCCAAGAGACCCAGTACTTC.

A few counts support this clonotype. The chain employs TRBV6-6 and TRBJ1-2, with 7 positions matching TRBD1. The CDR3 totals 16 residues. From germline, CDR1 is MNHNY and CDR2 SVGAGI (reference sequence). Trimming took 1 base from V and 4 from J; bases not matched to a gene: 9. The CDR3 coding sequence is TGTGCCAGCAGTTACTACCGCCGGGACAGCTTCTATGGCTACACCTTC. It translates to CASSYYRRDSFYGYTF.